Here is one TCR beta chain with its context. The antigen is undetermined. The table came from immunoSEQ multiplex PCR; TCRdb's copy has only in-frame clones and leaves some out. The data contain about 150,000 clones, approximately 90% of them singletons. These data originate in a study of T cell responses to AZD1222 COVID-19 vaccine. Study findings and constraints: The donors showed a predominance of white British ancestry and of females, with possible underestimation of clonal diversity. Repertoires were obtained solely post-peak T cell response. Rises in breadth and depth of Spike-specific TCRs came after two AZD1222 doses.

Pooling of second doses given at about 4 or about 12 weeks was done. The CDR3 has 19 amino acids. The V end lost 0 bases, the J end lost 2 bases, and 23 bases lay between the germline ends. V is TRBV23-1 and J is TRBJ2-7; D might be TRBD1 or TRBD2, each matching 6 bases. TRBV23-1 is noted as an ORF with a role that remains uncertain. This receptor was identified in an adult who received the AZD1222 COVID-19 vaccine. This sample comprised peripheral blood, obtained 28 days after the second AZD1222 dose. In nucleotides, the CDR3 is TGCGCCAGCAGTCAATCCCCGTGGGGAGGCCGGGGGCCGGCCTACGAGCAGTACTTC. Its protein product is CASSQSPWGGRGPAYEQYF.